Listed below are T cell receptor beta chains from one sample, sequenced in a study of control samples from healthy donors and cancer patients. Sequenced by immunoSEQ multiplex PCR; TCRdb stores in-frame clones only, minus some. The sample carries 150,000 to 200,000 clones, 90% to 95% recorded once. Sequencing used blood. These receptors originate from a young woman in good health. Each CDR3 is given with its conserved first and last residue. A D gene is named only where the DNA matches it firmly. Some rows have no size entry. The others give once, few or many, or a class for an expanded clone.

j_call | d_call | v_call | clone_size | cdr3_aa | cdr3_nt
TRBJ2-3 | . | TRBV3-1/TRBV3-2 | . | CASSQVKGMGTDTQYF | TGTGCCAGCAGCCAAGTTAAAGGGATGGGCACAGATACGCAGTATTTT
TRBJ1-1 | TRBD1 | TRBV11-2 | . | CASSRDRGNTEAFF | TGTGCCAGCAGCCGGGACAGGGGGAACACTGAAGCTTTCTTT
TRBJ2-7 | . | TRBV12-3/TRBV12-4 | . | CASSLREWDEQYF | TGTGCCAGCAGTTTACGAGAATGGGACGAGCAGTACTTC
TRBJ1-5 | . | TRBV2 | . | CASRRADSPQPQHF | TGTGCCAGCAGACGCGCGGACAGTCCTCAGCCCCAGCATTTT
TRBJ2-3 | TRBD1 | TRBV6-1 | . | CASSAHPGTAKSTDTQYF | TGTGCCAGCAGTGCCCACCCCGGGACAGCAAAGAGCACAGATACGCAGTATTTT
TRBJ1-2 | TRBD1 | TRBV11-2 | . | CASSRTGTGDYGYTF | TGTGCCAGCAGCAGAACCGGGACAGGGGACTATGGCTACACCTTC
TRBJ1-5 | . | TRBV7-8 | . | CASSLDGRSNQPQHF | TGTGCCAGCAGCTTAGATGGAAGGAGCAATCAGCCCCAGCATTTT
TRBJ1-3 | . | TRBV18 | . | CASSRDSFSGNTIYF | TGTGCCAGCTCAAGGGACTCCTTCTCTGGAAACACCATATATTTT
TRBJ2-7 | . | TRBV11-2 | . | CASSWGTGAYEQYF | TGTGCCAGCAGTTGGGGGACGGGGGCCTACGAGCAGTACTTC
TRBJ2-1 | . | TRBV5-5 | . | CASSLGVDQVVYNEQFF | TGTGCCAGCAGCTTGGGAGTAGACCAAGTCGTCTACAATGAGCAGTTCTTC
TRBJ1-2 | TRBD1 | TRBV27 | . | CASSKLGTANYGYTF | TGTGCCAGCAGTAAGCTCGGGACAGCTAACTATGGCTACACCTTC
TRBJ1-4 | . | TRBV6-5 | once | CASSSRLGEKLFF | TGTGCCAGCAGTTCCAGGCTCGGTGAAAAACTGTTTTTT
TRBJ2-1 | TRBD1 | TRBV19 | . | CASRLTGTEGSQQFF | TGTGCCAGTAGACTAACCGGGACAGAAGGGTCTCAGCAGTTCTTC
TRBJ2-7 | TRBD2 | TRBV27 | . | CASKRGLYEQYF | TGTGCCAGCAAGCGGGGACTCTACGAGCAGTACTTC
TRBJ2-2 | . | TRBV27 | . | CASSFGSTGELFF | TGTGCCAGCAGTTTTGGGAGTACCGGGGAGCTGTTTTTT
TRBJ1-2 | . | TRBV19 | once | CASSIGKGYTF | TGTGCCAGTAGTATTGGGAAGGGCTACACCTTC
TRBJ2-7 | TRBD1 | TRBV12-5 | . | CASGPPGQAVLDYEQYF | TGTGCTAGTGGGCCCCCGGGACAGGCTGTTTTAGATTACGAGCAGTACTTC
TRBJ1-1 | . | TRBV9 | . | CASSVGSAGRAEAFF | TGTGCCAGCAGCGTAGGGTCCGCGGGTAGGGCTGAAGCTTTCTTT
TRBJ1-2 | TRBD1 | TRBV28 | . | CASSLYRGSGGYTF | TGTGCCAGCAGTCTCTACAGGGGTTCGGGTGGCTACACCTTC
TRBJ1-3 | . | TRBV10-3 | . | CAISESAFSGNTIYF | TGTGCCATCAGTGAGTCGGCGTTCTCTGGAAACACCATATATTTT
TRBJ1-1 | . | TRBV11-2 | . | CASSYIRFPHGTNTEAFF | TGTGCCAGCAGCTACATCAGGTTTCCCCACGGGACGAACACTGAAGCTTTCTTT
TRBJ2-2 | TRBD1 | TRBV5-1 | . | CASSLDRVTGELFF | TGCGCCAGCAGCCTCGACAGGGTCACCGGGGAGCTGTTTTTT
TRBJ2-5 | . | TRBV15 | . | CATRGPNQETQYF | TGTGCCACCAGGGGGCCTAACCAAGAGACCCAGTACTTC
TRBJ1-2 | . | TRBV11-2 | . | CASSPHQGFYGYTF | TGTGCCAGCAGCCCCCATCAGGGTTTCTATGGCTACACCTTC
TRBJ2-1 | . | TRBV7-2 | . | CASSATYNEQFF | TGTGCCAGCAGCGCTACTTACAATGAGCAGTTCTTC
TRBJ1-2 | . | TRBV4-2 | . | CASSQEGTLYGYTF | TGTGCCAGCAGCCAAGAGGGGACACTCTATGGCTACACCTTC
TRBJ1-4 | TRBD1 | TRBV4-1 | . | CASSTTGTGAEKLFF | TGCGCCAGCAGCACGACCGGGACAGGGGCTGAAAAACTGTTTTTT
TRBJ2-6 | . | TRBV3-1/TRBV3-2 | . | CASSQEGQGRAGANVLTF | TGTGCCAGCAGCCAGGAGGGCCAGGGGCGTGCCGGGGCCAACGTCCTGACTTTC
TRBJ2-3 | . | TRBV11-3 | . | CASRKSGAPSEDTQYF | TGTGCCAGCAGGAAATCGGGGGCCCCCTCAGAAGATACGCAGTATTTT
TRBJ2-7 | TRBD1 | TRBV9 | . | CASSVSATGGFEQYF | TGTGCCAGCAGCGTATCCGCGACAGGGGGCTTCGAGCAGTACTTC
TRBJ1-1 | . | TRBV7-9 | . | CASSPAFGNTEAFF | TGTGCCAGCAGCCCCGCCTTTGGGAACACTGAAGCTTTCTTT
TRBJ1-3 | . | TRBV28 | . | CASSLVGLGNTIYF | TGTGCCAGCAGTTTGGTGGGGTTGGGAAACACCATATATTTT
TRBJ1-4 | . | TRBV2 | once | CASSRGWGFNEKLFF | TGTGCCAGCAGTCGGGGTTGGGGCTTTAATGAAAAACTGTTTTTT
TRBJ1-6 | . | TRBV28 | . | CASSSPRQEDNSPLHF | TGTGCCAGCAGTTCCCCCAGACAGGAGGATAATTCACCCCTCCACTTT
TRBJ2-3 | TRBD1 | TRBV6-1 | . | CASSEDRVANTQYF | TGTGCCAGCAGTGAGGACAGGGTAGCAAATACGCAGTATTTT
TRBJ2-1 | TRBD2 | TRBV5-6 | . | CASSWVPSGRAYNEQFF | TGTGCCAGCAGCTGGGTTCCTAGCGGGAGGGCCTACAATGAGCAGTTCTTC
TRBJ1-2 | . | TRBV4-1 | . | CASSQDPRGQGSTYGYTF | TGCGCCAGCAGCCAAGACCCCCGAGGGCAGGGAAGCACCTATGGCTACACCTTC
TRBJ1-4 | . | TRBV5-1 | . | CASSYGATNEKLFF | TGCGCCAGCAGCTACGGGGCGACTAATGAAAAACTGTTTTTT
TRBJ1-1 | . | TRBV24-1 | . | CATSEGKGLNTEAFF | TGTGCCACCAGCGAGGGGAAGGGGTTGAACACTGAAGCTTTCTTT
TRBJ1-1 | . | TRBV24-1 | . | CATSAPPEYTEAFF | TGTGCCACCAGTGCCCCCCCAGAGTACACTGAAGCTTTCTTT
TRBJ2-3 | . | TRBV6-5 | . | CASTETDTQYF | TGTGCCAGCACCGAGACAGATACGCAGTATTTT
TRBJ1-1 | . | TRBV5-5 | . | CASSLGMRAFF | TGTGCCAGCAGCTTGGGTATGAGAGCTTTCTTT
TRBJ2-2 | . | TRBV12-3/TRBV12-4 | . | CASSSNTGELFF | TGTGCCAGCAGTTCTAACACCGGGGAGCTGTTTTTT
TRBJ1-6 | . | TRBV6-5 | . | CASSTSGQGYSPLHF | .
TRBJ2-2 | . | TRBV7-2 | . | CASKEGAPNTGELFF | TGTGCCAGTAAGGAGGGGGCTCCGAACACCGGGGAGCTGTTTTTT
TRBJ2-7 | . | TRBV11-2 | . | CASSLEFTTTEQYF | TGTGCCAGCAGCTTGGAGTTTACTACAACCGAGCAGTACTTC
TRBJ2-3 | TRBD2 | TRBV7-2 | . | CASSLNPGLEIFDTQYF | TGTGCCAGCAGCCTTAATCCGGGACTAGAAATCTTTGATACGCAGTATTTT
TRBJ1-3 | . | TRBV28 | . | CASSRGSTGNTIYF | TGTGCCAGCAGTCGAGGGTCGACTGGAAACACCATATATTTT
TRBJ2-7 | TRBD1 | TRBV10-2 | . | CASSRQGAYEQYF | TGCGCCAGCAGTCGTCAGGGGGCATACGAGCAGTACTTC
TRBJ1-1 | . | TRBV5-1 | . | CASSYGGDTEAFF | TGCGCCAGCAGCTACGGAGGGGACACTGAAGCTTTCTTT
TRBJ1-1 | . | TRBV24-1 | . | CATSRTANTEAFF | TGTGCCACCAGTAGGACAGCTAACACTGAAGCTTTCTTT
TRBJ2-5 | TRBD2 | TRBV10-3 | . | CAISSGLAGSQQETQYF | TGTGCCATCAGTTCGGGACTAGCAGGGAGCCAACAAGAGACCCAGTACTTC
TRBJ1-5 | . | TRBV7-2 | . | CASSLDTGRWNSNQPQHF | TGTGCCAGCAGCTTAGATACCGGACGATGGAACAGCAATCAGCCCCAGCATTTT
TRBJ2-2 | . | TRBV27 | . | CASSLGPSAGELFF | TGTGCCAGCAGTTTAGGGCCGTCGGCCGGGGAGCTGTTTTTT
TRBJ2-2 | . | TRBV7-2 | . | CASSRGGYTGELFF | TGTGCCAGCAGCCGCGGAGGGTATACCGGGGAGCTGTTTTTT
TRBJ1-1 | . | TRBV9 | . | CASSGGTFGTEAFF | TGTGCCAGCAGCGGGGGAACGTTCGGCACTGAAGCTTTCTTT
TRBJ1-5 | . | TRBV20-1 | . | CSASIRVAEPQHF | TGCAGTGCTAGTATCAGGGTCGCAGAGCCCCAGCATTTT
TRBJ1-2 | TRBD1 | TRBV2 | . | CASSDTGGDGYTF | TGTGCCAGCAGTGATACAGGGGGCGATGGCTACACCTTC
TRBJ2-4 | TRBD1 | TRBV6-2/TRBV6-3 | . | CASSPSGGAAKNIQYF | TGTGCCAGCAGCCCTTCAGGGGGCGCAGCCAAAAACATTCAGTACTTC
TRBJ1-2 | . | TRBV9 | . | CASSVGYGSSNYGYTF | TGTGCCAGCAGCGTAGGGTACGGGAGCTCTAACTATGGCTACACCTTC